This section outlines one T cell receptor beta chain sequence together with its context. Its specificity is not known. The CDR3 consists of 12 residues. Per germline, CDR1 MNHNY and CDR2 SVGAGI (reference sequence). With V trimmed by 8 bases and J by 5 bases, 3 bases remained unmatched. This entry belongs to a study of cytomegalovirus exposure and HLA in healthy donors. Vbeta (60) and Jbeta (13) primers were used in the PCR. Data came from immunoSEQ multiplex PCR; TCRdb stores just in-frame clones and leaves some out. In the table there are roughly 120,000 clones, 70% to 80% of which are singletons. Study-wide results and limits: In a later analysis, across HLA loci, associated TCR counts were highest for DRB1, lowest for HLA-C. Analysis performed later found more than 15,000 TCR beta sequences associated with HLA alleles at 0.05 false discovery rate. According to an earlier analysis, most TCR beta V segments yielded productive rearrangements about 87% or about 30% of the time. In terms of immune exposure information, only CMV serostatus was available.

Sequences were obtained from PBMCs. The clonotype originates from a woman in her twenties or thirties in good health and CMV-seropositive. The rearrangement links TRBV6-6 to TRBJ2-1; 7 bases line up with TRBD2. The CDR3 spells CASEGGNNEQFF. The CDR3 coding sequence is TGTGCCAGCGAGGGAGGGAACAATGAGCAGTTCTTC.